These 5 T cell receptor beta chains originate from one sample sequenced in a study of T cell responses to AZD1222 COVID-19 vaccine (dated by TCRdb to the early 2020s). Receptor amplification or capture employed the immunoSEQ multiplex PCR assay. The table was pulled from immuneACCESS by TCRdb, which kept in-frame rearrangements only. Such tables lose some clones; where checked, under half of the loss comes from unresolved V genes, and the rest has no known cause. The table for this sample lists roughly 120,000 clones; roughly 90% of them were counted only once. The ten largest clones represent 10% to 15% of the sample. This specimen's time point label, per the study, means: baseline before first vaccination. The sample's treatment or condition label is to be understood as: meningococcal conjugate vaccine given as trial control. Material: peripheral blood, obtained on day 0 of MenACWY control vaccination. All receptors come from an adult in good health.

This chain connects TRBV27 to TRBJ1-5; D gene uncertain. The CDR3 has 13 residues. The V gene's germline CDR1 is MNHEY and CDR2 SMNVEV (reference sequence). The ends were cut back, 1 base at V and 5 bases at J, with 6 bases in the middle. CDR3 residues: CASSLWADQPQHF. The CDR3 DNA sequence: TGTGCCAGCAGTTTATGGGCAGATCAGCCCCAGCATTTT.

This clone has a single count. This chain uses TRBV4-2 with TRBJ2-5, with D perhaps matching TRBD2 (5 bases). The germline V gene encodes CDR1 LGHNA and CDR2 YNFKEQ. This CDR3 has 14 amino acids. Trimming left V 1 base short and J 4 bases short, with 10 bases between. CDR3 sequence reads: CASSQGYSVETQYF. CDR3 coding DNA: TGTGCCAGCAGCCAAGGCTATAGCGTAGAGACCCAGTACTTC.

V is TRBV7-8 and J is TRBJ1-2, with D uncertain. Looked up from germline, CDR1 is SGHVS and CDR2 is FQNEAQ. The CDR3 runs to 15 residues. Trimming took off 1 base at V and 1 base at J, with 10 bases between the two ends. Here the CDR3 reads CASSLGQNYNYGYTF. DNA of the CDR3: TGTGCCAGCAGCTTAGGGCAGAATTATAACTATGGCTACACCTTC.

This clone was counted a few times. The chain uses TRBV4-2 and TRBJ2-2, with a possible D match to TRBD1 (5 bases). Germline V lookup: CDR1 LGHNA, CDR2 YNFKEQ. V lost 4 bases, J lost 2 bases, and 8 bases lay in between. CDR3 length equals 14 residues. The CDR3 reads CASSRGHNTGELFF. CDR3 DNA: TGTGCCAGCAGCCGCGGACACAACACCGGGGAGCTGTTTTTT.

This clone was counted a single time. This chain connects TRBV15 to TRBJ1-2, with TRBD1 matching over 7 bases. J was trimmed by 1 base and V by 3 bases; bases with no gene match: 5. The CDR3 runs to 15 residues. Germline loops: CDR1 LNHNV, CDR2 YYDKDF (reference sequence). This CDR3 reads CATSSRGKDNYGYTF. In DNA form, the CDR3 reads TGTGCCACCAGCAGCAGGGGGAAGGATAACTATGGCTACACCTTC.